This T cell receptor (beta chain) was identified in a study of regulatory T cells in long-lasting Graves disease. General study findings and limits: Persistent Graves' patients showed less TCR diversity than newly diagnosed ones. Persistent cases favored TRBV28, TRBJ1-2 and TRBJ2-5.

Germline V lookup: CDR1 MNHNS, CDR2 SASEGT. This CDR3 contains 15 residues. V lost 5 bases, J lost 3 bases, and 14 bases lay in between. This clonotype has only a few counts. Its antigen remains unknown. The time point denotes: newly diagnosed GD, antithyroid drugs for less than 3 months. There was RNA extracted from PBMCs, and the TCR library was made from it. Arm-PCR with iRepertoire HTBI primers amplified the CDR3 regions for these TCR beta libraries. TCRdb re-called the multiplex PCR reads with MiXCR, one entry per CDR3 protein. The table records roughly 500,000 distinct CDR3 sequences, approximately 15% of them present only once. This sample was also put to use in a study of T cells in Graves' hyperthyroidism and ophthalmopathy. That source adds: Among the patients, aged 18 to 65, hyperthyroidism was newly diagnosed and had lasted under 2 months. Median prediction lead before ophthalmopathy onset was around 7 months with the model.

The rearrangement links TRBV6-1 to TRBJ2-1; TRBD2 is a possible D gene (5 bases). The source material was peripheral blood mononuclear cells (PBMCs), sampled at new diagnosis, from a patient treated with antithyroid drugs. The receptor's source is a woman aged 50 to 60 with Graves disease. Here the CDR3 DNA reads TGTGCCAGCAGTAGCCGGGAAGTAGTCTACAATGAGCAGTTCTTC. It is translated as CASSSREVVYNEQFF.